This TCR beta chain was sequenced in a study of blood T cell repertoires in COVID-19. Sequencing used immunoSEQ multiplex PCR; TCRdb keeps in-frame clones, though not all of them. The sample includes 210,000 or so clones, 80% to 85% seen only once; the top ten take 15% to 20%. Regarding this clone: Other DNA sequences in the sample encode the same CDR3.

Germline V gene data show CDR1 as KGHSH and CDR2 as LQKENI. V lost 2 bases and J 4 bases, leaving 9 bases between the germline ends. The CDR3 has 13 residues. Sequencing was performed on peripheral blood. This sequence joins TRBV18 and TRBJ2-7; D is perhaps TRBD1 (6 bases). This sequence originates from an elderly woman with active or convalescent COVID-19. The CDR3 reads CASSPGQSYEQYF. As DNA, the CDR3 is TGTGCCAGCTCACCAGGACAGAGTTACGAGCAGTACTTC.